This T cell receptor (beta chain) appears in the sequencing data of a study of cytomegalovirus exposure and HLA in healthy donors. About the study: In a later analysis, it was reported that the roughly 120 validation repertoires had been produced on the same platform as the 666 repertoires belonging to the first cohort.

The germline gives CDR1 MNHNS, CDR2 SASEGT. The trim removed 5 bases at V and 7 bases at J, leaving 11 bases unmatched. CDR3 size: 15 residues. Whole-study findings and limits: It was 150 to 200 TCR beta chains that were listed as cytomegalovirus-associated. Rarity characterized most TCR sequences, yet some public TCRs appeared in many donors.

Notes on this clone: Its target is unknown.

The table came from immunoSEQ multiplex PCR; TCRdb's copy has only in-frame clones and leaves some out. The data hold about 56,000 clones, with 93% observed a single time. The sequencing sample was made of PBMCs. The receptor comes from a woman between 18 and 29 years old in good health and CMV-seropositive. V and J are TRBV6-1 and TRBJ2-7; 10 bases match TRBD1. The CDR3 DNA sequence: TGTGCCAGCAGTCCCCCGGGACAGGGGTTTAGGGAGCAGTACTTC. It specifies CASSPPGQGFREQYF.